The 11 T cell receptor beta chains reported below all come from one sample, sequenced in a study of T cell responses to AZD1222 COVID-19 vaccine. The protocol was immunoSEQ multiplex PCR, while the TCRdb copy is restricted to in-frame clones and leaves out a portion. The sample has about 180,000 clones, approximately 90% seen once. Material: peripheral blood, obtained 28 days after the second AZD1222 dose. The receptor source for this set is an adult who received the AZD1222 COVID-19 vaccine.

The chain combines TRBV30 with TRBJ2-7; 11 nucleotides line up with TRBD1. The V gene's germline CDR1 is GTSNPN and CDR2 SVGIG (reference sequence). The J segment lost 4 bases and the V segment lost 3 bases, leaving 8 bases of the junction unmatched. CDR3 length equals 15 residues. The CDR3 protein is CAWRPGGQGGYEQYF. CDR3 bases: TGTGCCTGGAGGCCGGGGGGACAGGGGGGGTACGAGCAGTACTTC.

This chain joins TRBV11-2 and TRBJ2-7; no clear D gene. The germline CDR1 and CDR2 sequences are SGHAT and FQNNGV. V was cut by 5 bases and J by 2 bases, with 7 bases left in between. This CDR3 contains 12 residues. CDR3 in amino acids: CASSRVTYEQYF. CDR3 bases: TGTGCCAGCAGCCGAGTAACCTACGAGCAGTACTTC.

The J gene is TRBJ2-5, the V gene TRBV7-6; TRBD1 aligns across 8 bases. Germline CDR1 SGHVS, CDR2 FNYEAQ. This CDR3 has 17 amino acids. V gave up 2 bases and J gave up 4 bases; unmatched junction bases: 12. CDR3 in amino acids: CASSLYASTGARETQYF. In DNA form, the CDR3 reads TGTGCCAGCAGCTTATATGCGTCGACAGGGGCGCGAGAGACCCAGTACTTC. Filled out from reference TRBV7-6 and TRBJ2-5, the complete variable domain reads GAGVSQSPRYKVTKRGQDVALRCDPISGHVSLYWYRQALGQGPEFLTYFNYEAQQDKSGLPNDRFSAERPEGSISTLTIQRTEQRDSAMYRCASSLYASTGARETQYFGPGTRLLVL.

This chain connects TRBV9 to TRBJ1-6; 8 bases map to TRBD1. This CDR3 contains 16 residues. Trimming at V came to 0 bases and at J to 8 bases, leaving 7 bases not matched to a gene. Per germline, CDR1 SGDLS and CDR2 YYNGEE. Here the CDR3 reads CASSVGGTGVDSPLHF. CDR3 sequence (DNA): TGTGCCAGCAGCGTAGGTGGGACAGGCGTTGATTCACCCCTCCACTTT.

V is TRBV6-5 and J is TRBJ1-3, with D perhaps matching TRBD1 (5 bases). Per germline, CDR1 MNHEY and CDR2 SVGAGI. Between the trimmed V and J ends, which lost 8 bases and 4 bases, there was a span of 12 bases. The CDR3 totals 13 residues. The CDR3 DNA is TGTGCCAGCGGGACCTCCGCAGGAAACACCATATATTTT. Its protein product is CASGTSAGNTIYF.

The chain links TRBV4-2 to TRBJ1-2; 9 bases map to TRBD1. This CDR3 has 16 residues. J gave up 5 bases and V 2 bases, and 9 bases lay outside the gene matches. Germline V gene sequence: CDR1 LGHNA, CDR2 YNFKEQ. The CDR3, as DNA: TGTGCCAGCAGCCAAACTGGACAGGGGAGAGGTTATGGCTACACCTTC. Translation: CASSQTGQGRGYGYTF.

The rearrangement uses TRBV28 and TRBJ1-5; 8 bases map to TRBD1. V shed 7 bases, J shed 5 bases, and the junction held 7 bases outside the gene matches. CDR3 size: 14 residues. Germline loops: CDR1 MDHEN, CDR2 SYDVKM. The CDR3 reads CASTPQGGHQPQHF. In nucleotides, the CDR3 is TGTGCCAGCACTCCACAGGGGGGACATCAGCCCCAGCATTTT.

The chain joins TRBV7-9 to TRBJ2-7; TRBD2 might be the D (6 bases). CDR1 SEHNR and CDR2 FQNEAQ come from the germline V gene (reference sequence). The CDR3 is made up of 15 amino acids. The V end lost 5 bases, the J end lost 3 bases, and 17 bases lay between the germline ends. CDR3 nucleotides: TGTGCCAGCAGCCCGATCGCTGGAGGGCTCTACGAGCAGTACTTC. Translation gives CASSPIAGGLYEQYF.

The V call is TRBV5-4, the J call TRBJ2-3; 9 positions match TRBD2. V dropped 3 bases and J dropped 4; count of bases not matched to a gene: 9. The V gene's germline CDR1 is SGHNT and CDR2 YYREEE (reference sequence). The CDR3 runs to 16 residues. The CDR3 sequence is CASSSIAGESPDTQYF. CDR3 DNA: TGTGCCAGCAGCTCTATAGCGGGAGAATCTCCAGATACGCAGTATTTT.

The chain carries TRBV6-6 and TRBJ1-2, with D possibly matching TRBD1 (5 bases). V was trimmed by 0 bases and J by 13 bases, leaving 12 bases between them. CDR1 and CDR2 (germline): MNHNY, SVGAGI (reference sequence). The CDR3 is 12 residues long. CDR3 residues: CASSYSSGVPTF. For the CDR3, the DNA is TGTGCCAGCAGTTACTCCTCGGGGGTTCCCACCTTC.

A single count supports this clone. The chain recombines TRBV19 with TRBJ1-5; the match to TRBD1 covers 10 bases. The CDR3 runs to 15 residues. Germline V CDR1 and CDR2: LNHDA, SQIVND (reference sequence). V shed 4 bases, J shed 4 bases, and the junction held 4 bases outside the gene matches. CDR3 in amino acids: CASSTRDRGNQPQHF. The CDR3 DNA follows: TGTGCCAGTAGTACTCGGGACAGGGGAAATCAGCCCCAGCATTTT.